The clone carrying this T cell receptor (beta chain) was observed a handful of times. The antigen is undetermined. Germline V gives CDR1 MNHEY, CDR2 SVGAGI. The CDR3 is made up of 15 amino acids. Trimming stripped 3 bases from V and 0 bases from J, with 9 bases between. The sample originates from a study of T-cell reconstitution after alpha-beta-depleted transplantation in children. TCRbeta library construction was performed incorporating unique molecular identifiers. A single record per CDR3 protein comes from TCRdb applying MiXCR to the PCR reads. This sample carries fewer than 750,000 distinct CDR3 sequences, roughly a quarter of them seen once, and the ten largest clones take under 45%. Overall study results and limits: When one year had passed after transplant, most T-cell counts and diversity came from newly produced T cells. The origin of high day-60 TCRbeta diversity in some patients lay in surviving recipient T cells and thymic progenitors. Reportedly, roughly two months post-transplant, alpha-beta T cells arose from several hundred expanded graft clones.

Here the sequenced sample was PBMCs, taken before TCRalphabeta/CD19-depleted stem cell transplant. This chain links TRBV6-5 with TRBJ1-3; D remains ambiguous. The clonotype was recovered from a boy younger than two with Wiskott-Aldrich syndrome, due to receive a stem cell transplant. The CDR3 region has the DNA TGTGCCAGCAGTTATCTCGGAGACTCTGGAAACACCATATATTTT. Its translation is CASSYLGDSGNTIYF.